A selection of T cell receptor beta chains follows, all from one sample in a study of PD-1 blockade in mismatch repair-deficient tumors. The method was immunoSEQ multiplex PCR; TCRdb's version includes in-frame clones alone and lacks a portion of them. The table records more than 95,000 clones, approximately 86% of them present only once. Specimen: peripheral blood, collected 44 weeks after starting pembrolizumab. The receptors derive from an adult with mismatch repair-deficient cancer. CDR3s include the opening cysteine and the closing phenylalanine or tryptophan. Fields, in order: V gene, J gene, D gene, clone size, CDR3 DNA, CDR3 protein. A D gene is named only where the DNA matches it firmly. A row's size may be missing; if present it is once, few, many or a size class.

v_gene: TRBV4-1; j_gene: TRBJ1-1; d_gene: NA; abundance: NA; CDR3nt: TGCGCCAGCAGCCCCCGGACAGCCGCGATGAACACTGAAGCTTTCTTT; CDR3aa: CASSPRTAAMNTEAFF
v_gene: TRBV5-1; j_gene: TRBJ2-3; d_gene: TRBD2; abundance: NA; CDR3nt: TGCGCCAGCAGCTTGGCCCTAGCGGGAGTTCCAGATACGCAGTATTTT; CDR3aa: CASSLALAGVPDTQYF
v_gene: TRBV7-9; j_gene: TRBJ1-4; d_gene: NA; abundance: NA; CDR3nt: TGTGCCAGCTCCCCACAGGCAACTAATGAAAAACTGTTTTTT; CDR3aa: CASSPQATNEKLFF
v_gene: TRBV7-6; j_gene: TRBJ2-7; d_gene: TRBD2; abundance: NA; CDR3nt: TGTGCCAGCAGCCAGGGGACTAGCGGTAACGAGCAGTACTTC; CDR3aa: CASSQGTSGNEQYF
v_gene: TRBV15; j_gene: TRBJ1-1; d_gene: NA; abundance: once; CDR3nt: TGTGCCACCAGCGCAGGGGACCCTTTGGGGAACACTGAAGCTTTCTTT; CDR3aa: CATSAGDPLGNTEAFF
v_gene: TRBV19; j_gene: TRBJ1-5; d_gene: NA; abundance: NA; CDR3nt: TGTGCCAGTAGTAGGGCTCAAGACAACGATCAGCCCCAGCATTTT; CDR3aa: CASSRAQDNDQPQHF
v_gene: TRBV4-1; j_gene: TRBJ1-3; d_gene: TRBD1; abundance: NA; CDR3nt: TGCGCCAGCAGCCAAGGTTGGGGACAGGGCATAAACACCATATATTTT; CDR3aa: CASSQGWGQGINTIYF
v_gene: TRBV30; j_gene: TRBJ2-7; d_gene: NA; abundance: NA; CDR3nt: TGTGCCTGGAGTAGGGACATTAGCTCCTACGAGCAGTACTTC; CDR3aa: CAWSRDISSYEQYF
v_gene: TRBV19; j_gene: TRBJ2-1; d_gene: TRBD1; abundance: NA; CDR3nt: TGTGCCAGTAGTATGGGGACAGGATTTTACAATGAGCAGTTCTTC; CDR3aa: CASSMGTGFYNEQFF
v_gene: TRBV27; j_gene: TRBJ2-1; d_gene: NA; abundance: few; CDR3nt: TGTGCCAGCAGTTTATCGCTGGACAATGAGCAGTTCTTC; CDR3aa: CASSLSLDNEQFF
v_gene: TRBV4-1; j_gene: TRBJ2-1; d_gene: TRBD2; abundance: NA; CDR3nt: TGCGCCAGCAGCCAAGTTGGACTAGGGGTTAATGAGCAGTTCTTC; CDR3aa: CASSQVGLGVNEQFF
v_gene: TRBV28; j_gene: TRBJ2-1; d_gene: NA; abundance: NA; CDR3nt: TGTGCCAGCAACAGCAGGGGTCGAGTTACGTACAATGAGCAGTTCTTC; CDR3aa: CASNSRGRVTYNEQFF
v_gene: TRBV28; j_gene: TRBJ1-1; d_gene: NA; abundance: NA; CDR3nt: TGTGCCAGCAGCGGACAAGGCCCTAACACTGAAGCTTTCTTT; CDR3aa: CASSGQGPNTEAFF
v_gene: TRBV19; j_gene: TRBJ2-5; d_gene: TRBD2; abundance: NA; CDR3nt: TGTGCCAGTAGTCTGACTAGCGGGGGAACTGGGGAGACCCAGTACTTC; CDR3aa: CASSLTSGGTGETQYF
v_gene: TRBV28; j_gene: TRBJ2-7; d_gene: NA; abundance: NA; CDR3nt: TGTGCCAGCAGTGTGACTACCGAGCAGTACTTC; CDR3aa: CASSVTTEQYF
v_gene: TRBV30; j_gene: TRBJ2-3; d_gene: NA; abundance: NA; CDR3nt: TGTGCCTGGATGGCATTCGCGGGGTTCAAGGTCACAGATACGCAGTATTTT; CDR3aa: CAWMAFAGFKVTDTQYF
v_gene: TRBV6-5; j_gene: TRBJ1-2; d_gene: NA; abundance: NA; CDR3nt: TGTGCCAGCAGTCCCGGGCCTAACTATGGCTACACCTTC; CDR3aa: CASSPGPNYGYTF
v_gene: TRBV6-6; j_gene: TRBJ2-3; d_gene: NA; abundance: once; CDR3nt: TGTGCCAGCAGTGTCGACAGTTCCACAGATACGCAGTATTTT; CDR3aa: CASSVDSSTDTQYF
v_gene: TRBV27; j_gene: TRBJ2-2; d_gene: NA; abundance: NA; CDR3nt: TGTGCCAGCACCCCTCGCACAGGAGAGAACACCGGGGAGCTGTTTTTT; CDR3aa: CASTPRTGENTGELFF
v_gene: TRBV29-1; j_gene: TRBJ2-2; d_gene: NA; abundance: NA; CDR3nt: TGCAATTCGGCGGCAGCCCGACCCGGGGAGCTGTTTTTT; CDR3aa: CNSAAARPGELFF
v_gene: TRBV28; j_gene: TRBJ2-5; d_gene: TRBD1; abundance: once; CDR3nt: TGTGCCAGCAGTGAACAGGGGGCCCAAGAGACCCAGTACTTC; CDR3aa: CASSEQGAQETQYF
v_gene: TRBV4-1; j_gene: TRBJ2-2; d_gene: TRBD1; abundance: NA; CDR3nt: TGCGCCAGCAGCCCCCGGGACAGGGTTGTCGGGGAGCTGTTTTTT; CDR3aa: CASSPRDRVVGELFF
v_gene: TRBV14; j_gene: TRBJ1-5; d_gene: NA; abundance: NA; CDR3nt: TGTGCCAGCAGCCGGGGGGCCTGGGAGCCCCAGCATTTT; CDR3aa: CASSRGAWEPQHF
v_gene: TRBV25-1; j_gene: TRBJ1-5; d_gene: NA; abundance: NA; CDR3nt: TGTGCCAGCAGAGGAAATCAGAGCAATCAGCCCCAGCATTTT; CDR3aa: CASRGNQSNQPQHF
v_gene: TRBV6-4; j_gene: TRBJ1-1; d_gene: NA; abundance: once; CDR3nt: TGTGCCAGCAGTGTAGACGGAATGAACACTGAAGCTTTCTTT; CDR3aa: CASSVDGMNTEAFF
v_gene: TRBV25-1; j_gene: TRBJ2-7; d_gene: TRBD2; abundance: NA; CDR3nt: TGTGCCAGCAGTGAGGCCGGGGGGGCACAGTGGTACTTC; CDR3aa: CASSEAGGAQWYF
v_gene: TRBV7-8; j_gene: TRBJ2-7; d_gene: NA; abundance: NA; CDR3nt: TGTGCCAGCTCCCTGAGGGTAGGGAACCCCTACGAGCAGTACTTC; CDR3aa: CASSLRVGNPYEQYF
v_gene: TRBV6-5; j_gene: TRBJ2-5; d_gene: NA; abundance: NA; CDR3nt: TGTGCCAGCGAGGAAGGGGGAGAGACCCAGTACTTC; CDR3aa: CASEEGGETQYF
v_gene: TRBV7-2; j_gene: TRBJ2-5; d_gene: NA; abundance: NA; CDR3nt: TGTGCCAGCAGCTTAGGCAGGGCGGAGACCCAGTACTTC; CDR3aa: CASSLGRAETQYF
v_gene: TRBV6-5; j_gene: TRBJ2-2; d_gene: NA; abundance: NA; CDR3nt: TGTGCCACCGACCGAATCGGGGGACGCGGGGAGCTGTTTTTT; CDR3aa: CATDRIGGRGELFF
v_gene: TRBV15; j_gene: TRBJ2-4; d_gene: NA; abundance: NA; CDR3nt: TGTGCCACCAGCAGTGGGAGGTCCAAAAACATTCAGTACTTC; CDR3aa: CATSSGRSKNIQYF